Listed below are T cell receptor beta chains from one sample, sequenced in a study of T-cell memory formation after mild COVID-19. Via MiXCR, TCRdb re-called the 5' RACE reads, giving one row per CDR3 protein. Of around 340,000 distinct CDR3 sequences in the sample, 10% to 15% were seen once. Input material: PBMCs or a T cell subset sorted from them (not recorded which). The origin of the receptors is a man between 18 and 35 years old who had mild COVID-19 (a few samples of this study predate the infection). Cell type and time point are not known. Both conserved end residues are part of each CDR3. A D gene is named only where the DNA matches it firmly. Clone size appears in some rows only: once, few, many, or a class for an expanded clone.

v_call: TRBV11-1; j_call: TRBJ2-7; d_call: TRBD2; clone_size: few; cdr3_nt: TGTGCCAGCAGCCTAAAGGTCAGCGGGAACTACGAGCAGTACTTC; cdr3_aa: CASSLKVSGNYEQYF
v_call: TRBV27; j_call: TRBJ2-2; d_call: .; clone_size: few; cdr3_nt: TGTGCCAGCAGTTTAATTCCCGGGACACTAAAGACCGGGGAGCTGTTTTTT; cdr3_aa: CASSLIPGTLKTGELFF
v_call: TRBV4-1; j_call: TRBJ2-7; d_call: TRBD2; clone_size: .; cdr3_nt: TGCGCCAGCAGCCAAGACTCCGGGACTAGCGGGGGCTCAACCTACGAGCAGTACTTC; cdr3_aa: CASSQDSGTSGGSTYEQYF
v_call: TRBV5-5; j_call: TRBJ2-7; d_call: .; clone_size: .; cdr3_nt: TGTGCCAGCAGCTTGGTATCCGGCACCTCCTACGAGCAGTACTTC; cdr3_aa: CASSLVSGTSYEQYF
v_call: TRBV20-1; j_call: TRBJ2-3; d_call: .; clone_size: few; cdr3_nt: TGCAGTGCTTCAGGGAATACGCAGTATTTT; cdr3_aa: CSASGNTQYF
v_call: TRBV20-1; j_call: TRBJ1-2; d_call: .; clone_size: .; cdr3_nt: TGCAGTGCTACTCAGCGGAACTATGGCTACACCTTC; cdr3_aa: CSATQRNYGYTF
v_call: TRBV15; j_call: TRBJ1-2; d_call: TRBD1; clone_size: few; cdr3_nt: TGTGCCACCAGCAGAGCCTTTCGACAGGGGAACTATGGCTACACCTTC; cdr3_aa: CATSRAFRQGNYGYTF
v_call: TRBV5-1; j_call: TRBJ2-3; d_call: .; clone_size: few; cdr3_nt: TGCGCCAGCAGCTTTTCTGCCCTCAGCACAGATACGCAGTATTTT; cdr3_aa: CASSFSALSTDTQYF
v_call: TRBV20-1; j_call: TRBJ1-6; d_call: .; clone_size: .; cdr3_nt: TGCAGTACGTCTAGGGGGTATCGATCACCCCTCCACTTT; cdr3_aa: CSTSRGYRSPLHF
v_call: TRBV3-1; j_call: TRBJ2-5; d_call: TRBD1; clone_size: .; cdr3_nt: TGTGCCAGCAGCTCCCGTCCGGGACAGGGGTGGGAGACCCAGTACTTC; cdr3_aa: CASSSRPGQGWETQYF
v_call: TRBV27; j_call: TRBJ1-2; d_call: .; clone_size: few; cdr3_nt: TGTGCCAGCAGTTTATCGATCGGACAGCTTTATGGCTACACCTTC; cdr3_aa: CASSLSIGQLYGYTF
v_call: TRBV20-1; j_call: TRBJ2-3; d_call: TRBD2; clone_size: .; cdr3_nt: TGCAGTGCTAGATCGAGGACTAGCGGGGCTGATACGCAGTATTTT; cdr3_aa: CSARSRTSGADTQYF
v_call: TRBV10-3; j_call: TRBJ1-2; d_call: .; clone_size: .; cdr3_nt: TGTGCCATCAGTGAGTTTCATCTCAGGACTCTCCCCCGCTATGGCTACACCTTC; cdr3_aa: CAISEFHLRTLPRYGYTF
v_call: TRBV7-9; j_call: TRBJ2-4; d_call: TRBD1; clone_size: few; cdr3_nt: TGTGCCAGCAGCGGGACAGGGCTAGCCAAAAACATTCAGTACTTC; cdr3_aa: CASSGTGLAKNIQYF
v_call: TRBV4-3; j_call: TRBJ2-4; d_call: .; clone_size: few; cdr3_nt: TGCGCCAGCAGCCAAGTCCAGGGATGGGCCAAAAACATTCAGTACTTC; cdr3_aa: CASSQVQGWAKNIQYF
v_call: TRBV6-2/TRBV6-3; j_call: TRBJ2-1; d_call: TRBD2; clone_size: few; cdr3_nt: TGTGCCAGCAGGGCACGGGGACTAGCGGGGGGGCCCGGGTACAATGAGCAGTTCTTC; cdr3_aa: CASRARGLAGGPGYNEQFF
v_call: TRBV6-5; j_call: TRBJ2-3; d_call: .; clone_size: .; cdr3_nt: TGTGCCAGCAGTTACGGGGGGGCAGTCCAAGATACGCAGTATTTT; cdr3_aa: CASSYGGAVQDTQYF
v_call: TRBV10-2; j_call: TRBJ2-3; d_call: .; clone_size: few; cdr3_nt: TGCGCCAGCAGCGGGGTGGGAGATACGCAGTATTTT; cdr3_aa: CASSGVGDTQYF
v_call: TRBV12-3/TRBV12-4; j_call: TRBJ1-1; d_call: .; clone_size: .; cdr3_nt: TGTGCCAGCAGTTTGGGAGAACTAACTGAAGCTTTCTTT; cdr3_aa: CASSLGELTEAFF
v_call: TRBV20-1; j_call: TRBJ2-3; d_call: .; clone_size: .; cdr3_nt: TGCAGTGCTAAGACACCCCAGACGCCAGATACGCAGTATTTT; cdr3_aa: CSAKTPQTPDTQYF
v_call: TRBV4-3; j_call: TRBJ2-2; d_call: TRBD1; clone_size: many; cdr3_nt: TGCGCCAGCAGCCAAGTAGTGGGACAGGGGGTCATTACGATGAACACCGGGGAGCTGTTTTTT; cdr3_aa: CASSQVVGQGVITMNTGELFF
v_call: TRBV12-3/TRBV12-4; j_call: TRBJ1-6; d_call: .; clone_size: few; cdr3_nt: TGTGCCAGCAGTTTAGCGTCACGGGAACCCCTCCACTTT; cdr3_aa: CASSLASREPLHF
v_call: TRBV12-3/TRBV12-4; j_call: TRBJ2-1; d_call: TRBD2; clone_size: .; cdr3_nt: TGTGCCAGCAGACCCCTGACGGGGGGGCCGAATGAGCAGTTCTTC; cdr3_aa: CASRPLTGGPNEQFF
v_call: TRBV30; j_call: TRBJ2-1; d_call: TRBD2; clone_size: .; cdr3_nt: TGTGCCTGGACTAGCGGGGATGACAATGAGCAGTTCTTC; cdr3_aa: CAWTSGDDNEQFF
v_call: TRBV5-1; j_call: TRBJ2-1; d_call: TRBD2; clone_size: .; cdr3_nt: TGCGCCAGCCGCCCCGCGGGGGGTCCCTACAATGAGCAGTTCTTC; cdr3_aa: CASRPAGGPYNEQFF
v_call: TRBV7-9; j_call: TRBJ2-1; d_call: .; clone_size: few; cdr3_nt: TGTGCCAGCAGCCAGAGGGTTCGCGAAACCCTCTACAATGAGCAGTTCTTC; cdr3_aa: CASSQRVRETLYNEQFF
v_call: TRBV11-2; j_call: TRBJ2-5; d_call: .; clone_size: .; cdr3_nt: TGTGCCAGCAGGGACCTGGATCGCAGGGGTTTAGGAAAGACCCAGTACTTC; cdr3_aa: CASRDLDRRGLGKTQYF
v_call: TRBV5-1; j_call: TRBJ2-1; d_call: .; clone_size: .; cdr3_nt: TGCGCCAGCGGTAGGGGTAATGAGCAGTTCTTC; cdr3_aa: CASGRGNEQFF
v_call: TRBV6-2/TRBV6-3; j_call: TRBJ1-1; d_call: .; clone_size: few; cdr3_nt: TGTGCCAGCAGTTCCCCGGAGTTGGTTGAGAACACTGAAGCTTTCTTT; cdr3_aa: CASSSPELVENTEAFF
v_call: TRBV30; j_call: TRBJ2-5; d_call: .; clone_size: few; cdr3_nt: TGTGCCTGGAGAGCGGCAGCCCAAGAGACCCAGTACTTC; cdr3_aa: CAWRAAAQETQYF
v_call: TRBV6-5; j_call: TRBJ2-7; d_call: TRBD1; clone_size: .; cdr3_nt: TGTGCCAGCTTCGGGACAGCTCTCTCCGAGCAGTACTTC; cdr3_aa: CASFGTALSEQYF
v_call: TRBV20-1; j_call: TRBJ1-2; d_call: .; clone_size: few; cdr3_nt: TGCAGTGCTAGAGATGGGGGGAATGGCTACACCTTC; cdr3_aa: CSARDGGNGYTF
v_call: TRBV5-1; j_call: TRBJ1-2; d_call: .; clone_size: .; cdr3_nt: TGCGCCAGCAGAGAAGGCTATGGCTACACCTTC; cdr3_aa: CASREGYGYTF
v_call: TRBV2; j_call: TRBJ1-6; d_call: TRBD1; clone_size: .; cdr3_nt: TGTGCCAGCAGTGCAGGGGGCACTAATTCACCCCTCCACTTT; cdr3_aa: CASSAGGTNSPLHF
v_call: TRBV11-3; j_call: TRBJ2-3; d_call: TRBD2; clone_size: .; cdr3_nt: TGTGCCAGCAGCTTGGGAGGGGCTGTATCAGATACGCAGTATTTT; cdr3_aa: CASSLGGAVSDTQYF
v_call: TRBV12-3/TRBV12-4; j_call: TRBJ2-3; d_call: .; clone_size: few; cdr3_nt: TGTGCCAGCGGGGGTTCAGATACGCAGTATTTT; cdr3_aa: CASGGSDTQYF
v_call: TRBV7-2; j_call: TRBJ1-1; d_call: .; clone_size: few; cdr3_nt: TGTGCCAGCAGCTGGGGACGGGAGAACACTGAAGCTTTCTTT; cdr3_aa: CASSWGRENTEAFF
v_call: TRBV4-1; j_call: TRBJ1-4; d_call: .; clone_size: few; cdr3_nt: TGCGCCAGCAGCCAAGAGCCAGGGGTGGCTGAAAAACTGTTTTTT; cdr3_aa: CASSQEPGVAEKLFF
v_call: TRBV7-9; j_call: TRBJ1-2; d_call: .; clone_size: few; cdr3_nt: TGTGCCAGCAGCTTCCCCGGGGGTGATGGCTACACCTTC; cdr3_aa: CASSFPGGDGYTF
v_call: TRBV15; j_call: TRBJ1-2; d_call: TRBD1; clone_size: .; cdr3_nt: TGTGCCACCAGCAACTTAACAGGGGGGCCTAACTATGGCTACACCTTC; cdr3_aa: CATSNLTGGPNYGYTF
v_call: TRBV7-9; j_call: TRBJ1-4; d_call: TRBD1; clone_size: few; cdr3_nt: TGTGCCAGCAGTAGCCGGACAGGGCCCGAAAAACTGTTTTTT; cdr3_aa: CASSSRTGPEKLFF
v_call: TRBV4-1; j_call: TRBJ2-5; d_call: .; clone_size: few; cdr3_nt: TGCGCCAGCAGCCAAGAACCAGAAGAGACCCAGTACTTC; cdr3_aa: CASSQEPEETQYF
v_call: TRBV11-2; j_call: TRBJ2-1; d_call: TRBD2; clone_size: .; cdr3_nt: TGTGCCAGCAGCACCCGACTAGCGGGGGGAGGTGAGCAGTTCTTC; cdr3_aa: CASSTRLAGGGEQFF
v_call: TRBV10-2; j_call: TRBJ2-1; d_call: TRBD2; clone_size: .; cdr3_nt: TGCGCCAGCAGTACTAGCGGGGGTAGAGATGAGCAGTTCTTC; cdr3_aa: CASSTSGGRDEQFF
v_call: TRBV20-1; j_call: TRBJ1-2; d_call: TRBD1; clone_size: many; cdr3_nt: TGCAGTGCTCCCGACAGGGTGAGATCTGGCTACACCTTC; cdr3_aa: CSAPDRVRSGYTF